The 20 T cell receptor beta chains in this list originate from one sample, sequenced in a study of T cells in localized non-small cell lung cancer. The assay was immunoSEQ multiplex PCR, and TCRdb's table has in-frame clones only and misses some. The sample lists approximately 3,500 clones, about 20% occurring once. The sequences come from lung tumor tissue, collected before any cancer treatment. The receptors originated from a woman aged 35 to 69 with stage III squamous cell lung carcinoma.

Ten or more counts support this clone. The CDR3 here is CASSPPGGGNTEAFF. Here the CDR3 DNA reads TGTGCCAGCAGCCCCCCAGGGGGGGGCAACACTGAAGCTTTCTTT. The genes are TRBV11-3 and TRBJ1-1; 7 bases line up with TRBD1. V was pared by 5 bases and J by 2 bases, with 8 bases of the junction left unmatched. This CDR3 is built from 15 residues. CDR1 and CDR2 (germline): SGHNT, YENEEA.

This clone is medium-sized by share. The V call is TRBV11-3, the J call TRBJ1-5; no reliable D call. V lost 3 bases and J 0 bases, leaving 12 bases between the germline ends. The CDR3 totals 16 residues. CDR1 and CDR2 from the germline V gene are SGHNT and YENEEA. CDR3 nucleotide sequence: TGTGCCAGCAGCTTGCTGCCCAGAGGTAGCAATCAGCCCCAGCATTTT. Translation gives CASSLLPRGSNQPQHF. The entire variable domain, with the rest obtained from reference TRBV11-3 and TRBJ1-5, is as follows: EAGVVQSPRYKIIEKKQPVAFWCNPISGHNTLYWYLQNLGQGPELLIRYENEEAVDDSQLPKDRFSAERLKGVDSTLKIQPAELGDSAVYLCASSLLPRGSNQPQHFGDGTRLSIL.

The sample holds a few counts of this clone. The V call is TRBV6-7, the J call TRBJ1-2, with no clear D. TRBV6-7 is given ORF status, its function remaining uncertain. The CDR3 totals 11 residues. Trimming took off 5 bases at V and 8 bases at J, with 9 bases between the two ends. The CDR3 protein is CASSVSWGYTF. The CDR3 nucleotides are TGTGCCAGCAGTGTAAGCTGGGGCTACACCTTC.

This clone was seen only a few times. The CDR3 here is CAWSVAGGGQPQHF. CDR3 DNA: TGTGCCTGGAGTGTAGCAGGGGGGGGTCAGCCCCAGCATTTT. This chain connects TRBV30 to TRBJ1-5; 7 bases are a match to TRBD1. This CDR3 comprises 14 residues. Germline assignment: CDR1 GTSNPN and CDR2 SVGIG (reference sequence). The V segment lost 0 bases and the J segment 6 bases; nucleotides outside the gene matches: 5.

This sequence joins TRBV28 and TRBJ1-4, with D tentatively TRBD1 (5 bases). Per germline, CDR1 MDHEN and CDR2 SYDVKM. The CDR3 contains 15 residues. V was clipped by 4 bases and J by 4 bases, with 13 bases between them. The CDR3 sequence: CASSSAGGNNEKLFF. In DNA form, the CDR3 reads TGTGCCAGCAGTTCCGCGGGGGGAAATAATGAAAAACTGTTTTTT.

This clone was detected only a few times. The rearrangement uses TRBV6-8 and TRBJ1-5, with D perhaps TRBD1 (5 bases). CDR1 is MNHGY and CDR2 is SAAAGT in the germline V gene. The V and J ends lost 6 bases and 5 bases respectively, with 14 bases between them. The CDR3 contains 14 residues. CDR3 sequence: CASRRSQGDQPQHF. The DNA for the CDR3 is TGTGCCAGCAGGAGATCCCAGGGTGATCAGCCCCAGCATTTT.

This chain links TRBV19 with TRBJ2-7, with D possibly being TRBD2 (6 bases). With 6 bases removed from V and 3 bases from J, the gap between germline ends came to 18 bases. This CDR3 has 15 amino acids. CDR1 and CDR2 from the germline V gene are LNHDA and SQIVND (reference sequence). The DNA for the CDR3 is TGTGCCAGTAGGGGTGGCGGGACCGCCGGCTACGAGCAGTACTTC. Translation gives CASRGGGTAGYEQYF.

The chain joins TRBV11-3 to TRBJ2-7; possible D gene TRBD1, 5 bases. V was pared by 1 base and J by 1 base, with 11 bases between. Germline V CDR1 and CDR2: SGHNT, YENEEA. The CDR3 has 15 residues. CDR3 nucleotides: TGTGCCAGCAGCTTAGGAACAGGTTATTCCTACGAGCAGTACTTC. This sequence encodes CASSLGTGYSYEQYF.

This clone was seen only once. The chain uses TRBV19 and TRBJ2-7; 10 bases agree with TRBD2. This CDR3 region has 15 residues. Germline assignment: CDR1 LNHDA and CDR2 SQIVND (reference sequence). V gave up 6 bases and J gave up 0 bases; unmatched junction bases: 5. CDR3 sequence: CASRGLAGDSYEQYF. The CDR3, as DNA: TGTGCCAGTAGGGGTCTAGCGGGAGACTCCTACGAGCAGTACTTC.

By share, this clone counts as medium-sized. V usage is TRBV6-8 and J usage is TRBJ1-1; the D gene is possibly TRBD1 (5 bases). V was pared by 6 bases and J by 3 bases, with 14 bases between. CDR1 is MNHGY and CDR2 is SAAAGT in the germline V gene. The CDR3 runs 14 residues. CDR3 protein: CASRRQRMYTEAFF. DNA of the CDR3: TGTGCCAGCAGACGACAGAGAATGTACACTGAAGCTTTCTTT.

The CDR3 region has the DNA TGTGCCAGCAGCTCGAGATGGGGTGGAGACACTGAAGCTTTCTTT. It encodes CASSSRWGGDTEAFF. The chain joins TRBV11-3 to TRBJ1-1; D is ambiguous. V was clipped by 4 bases and J by 3 bases, with 15 bases between them. This CDR3 contains 15 residues. Germline V lookup: CDR1 SGHNT, CDR2 YENEEA.

A word on this clone: An end of the junction does not agree with germline; a read error may underlie this. V and J are TRBV6-8 and TRBJ2-3; 10 nucleotides align to TRBD2. The germline CDR1 and CDR2 sequences are MNHGY and SAAAGT. This CDR3 has 16 amino acids. The CDR3 region is CASSDSASGSSDTQYF. The CDR3 DNA reads as TGTGCCAGCAGTGACTCGGCTAGCGGGAGTTCGGATACGCAGTATTTT.

The V call is TRBV11-3, the J call TRBJ2-5; 9 bases map to TRBD1. V was pared by 1 base and J by 5 bases, with 5 bases of the junction left unmatched. The CDR3 extends over 15 amino acids. The germline gives CDR1 SGHNT, CDR2 YENEEA. The CDR3 loop reads CASSLVAQGAETQYF. CDR3 coding DNA: TGTGCCAGCAGCTTAGTGGCACAGGGGGCTGAGACCCAGTACTTC.

This rearrangement joins TRBV6-8 to TRBJ1-4, with D possibly matching TRBD1 (6 bases). From germline, CDR1 is MNHGY and CDR2 SAAAGT. Trimming stripped 0 bases from V and 5 bases from J, with 16 bases between. The CDR3 spans 17 residues. The CDR3 nucleotides read TGTGCCAGCAGTTACTCATCCAGACAGGCTGGGAATGAAAAACTGTTTTTT. Residues: CASSYSSRQAGNEKLFF.

The chain uses TRBV5-1 and TRBJ1-1; weak D call: TRBD1 (6 bases). The CDR3 covers 15 residues. The germline gives CDR1 SGHRS, CDR2 YFSETQ. Trimming shortened V by 3 bases and J by 5 bases, and 17 bases separated the two germline ends. The CDR3 DNA follows: TGCGCCAGCAGCTCTACACAGGGCGGGGTGACTGAAGCTTTCTTT. Translated: CASSSTQGGVTEAFF.

Within the sample, this clone is large. J is TRBJ2-1 and V is TRBV11-3; D not certain. The CDR3 length is 15 residues. Germline-derived CDR1 and CDR2 are SGHNT and YENEEA. Between the trimmed V and J ends, which lost 5 bases and 0 bases, there was a span of 11 bases. Here the CDR3 DNA reads TGTGCCAGCAGCCCCGGTGTGAGCTCCTACAATGAGCAGTTCTTC. Residues: CASSPGVSSYNEQFF.

Only a few counts were recorded for this clone. V gene TRBV6-8 combines with J gene TRBJ1-2, with 8 nucleotides matching TRBD1. This CDR3 has 16 amino acids. The V gene's germline CDR1 is MNHGY and CDR2 SAAAGT. Unmatched junction bases numbered 12, after V lost 5 bases and J lost 4 bases. In DNA, the CDR3 is TGTGCCAGCAGTGACGCCTCAGGACAGGGAGGCTATGGCTACACCTTC. This codes for CASSDASGQGGYGYTF.

This clone was found a few times. The CDR3 DNA reads as TGTGCCAGCAGTTACACAAGCGGGAACTCCTACGAGCAGTACTTC. The encoded protein is CASSYTSGNSYEQYF. The chain carries TRBV6-8 and TRBJ2-7, with TRBD2 matching 7 bases. V shed 2 bases, J shed 0 bases, and the junction held 4 bases outside the gene matches. CDR3 length: 15 residues. The V gene's germline CDR1 is MNHGY and CDR2 SAAAGT.

The chain recombines TRBV28 with TRBJ2-6; 7 bases fit TRBD2. V was clipped by 8 bases and J by 0 bases; unmatched bases: 13. Germline CDR1 reads MDHEN; CDR2 reads SYDVKM. This CDR3 is built from 18 residues. The CDR3 here is CASLGRIPSSSGANVLTF. CDR3 sequence (DNA): TGTGCCAGCCTCGGGAGGATCCCTTCTTCCTCTGGGGCCAACGTCCTGACTTTC.

The chain carries TRBV30 and TRBJ1-1, with D unresolved. Trimming pared 2 bases from V and 4 bases from J, leaving 8 bases between. CDR1 GTSNPN and CDR2 SVGIG come from the germline V gene (reference sequence). There are 12 residues in the CDR3. The CDR3 is CAWSLQFTEAFF. The CDR3 coding sequence is TGTGCCTGGAGTTTGCAGTTCACTGAAGCTTTCTTT.